These 29 T cell receptor beta chains were all obtained from the same sample, sequenced in a study of blood T cell repertoires in COVID-19. TCRdb's copy holds only in-frame clones and misses some; the assay was immunoSEQ multiplex PCR. The table lists fewer than 90,000 clones, about 80% of them singletons. Sequencing was carried out using peripheral blood. The receptors come from a man in his fifties with acute or convalescent COVID-19.

The V and J genes are TRBV27 and TRBJ1-1, with 7 bases that match TRBD1. The CDR3 runs 14 residues. Germline lookup yields CDR1 MNHEY and CDR2 SMNVEV (reference sequence). V gave up 3 bases and J gave up 4 bases; unmatched junction bases: 5. As DNA, the CDR3 is TGTGCCAGCAGTTTTCAGGGGGTGGGCACTGAAGCTTTCTTT. Its translation: CASSFQGVGTEAFF.

Here the CDR3 reads CASSSGRLAGTQETQYF. CDR3 nucleotides: TGTGCCAGCAGTTCGGGGAGGCTAGCGGGAACCCAAGAGACCCAGTACTTC. This rearrangement joins TRBV28 to TRBJ2-5, with TRBD2 identical over 9 bases. Germline assignment: CDR1 MDHEN and CDR2 SYDVKM. The length of the CDR3 is 17 residues. V dropped 4 bases and J dropped 1; count of bases not matched to a gene: 10.

The rearrangement links TRBV5-1 to TRBJ1-2, with 7 bases lining up with TRBD1. Looked up from germline, CDR1 is SGHRS and CDR2 is YFSETQ. The CDR3 sequence is 14 residues long. V shed 4 bases and J 4 bases; nucleotides not matched to a gene: 7. The CDR3 protein is CASSPRGEGYGYTF. The DNA of the CDR3 is TGCGCCAGCAGCCCCAGGGGGGAAGGCTATGGCTACACCTTC.

V is TRBV7-2 and J is TRBJ2-7, with a weak D call TRBD2 (5 bases). The germline CDR1 and CDR2 sequences are SGHTA and FQGNSA. The CDR3 loop spans 15 amino acids. The V and J ends lost 5 bases and 3 bases respectively, with 17 bases between them. CDR3 DNA: TGTGCCAGCAGCGGGAGAGGGCCCGGGGACTACGAGCAGTACTTC. It codes for CASSGRGPGDYEQYF.

The chain combines TRBV19 with TRBJ1-5; D is unresolved. With 10 bases removed from V and 5 bases from J, the gap between germline ends came to 12 bases. CDR1 LNHDA and CDR2 SQIVND come from the germline V gene (reference sequence). The CDR3 consists of 12 residues. The CDR3 is CATPSFDQPQHF. In nucleotides, the CDR3 is TGTGCCACCCCGTCGTTTGATCAGCCCCAGCATTTT.

This chain joins TRBV2 and TRBJ2-1, with 11 bases fitting TRBD2. V shed 4 bases and J 6 bases; nucleotides not matched to a gene: 5. CDR1 is SNHLY, CDR2 FYNNEI, per germline. The CDR3 sequence is 15 residues long. The CDR3 protein is CASSVSGGATNEQFF. The CDR3, as DNA: TGTGCCAGCAGTGTTAGCGGGGGGGCGACCAATGAGCAGTTCTTC.

In DNA, the CDR3 is TGTGCCAGCAGTCCTGACAGTTCTCATGGCTACACCTTC. It encodes CASSPDSSHGYTF. The V gene is TRBV12-3 or TRBV12-4, the J gene TRBJ1-2; D is possibly TRBD1 (5 bases). Trimming shortened V by 5 bases and J by 6 bases, and 13 bases separated the two germline ends. The CDR3 covers 13 residues.

The chain joins TRBV7-2 to TRBJ1-5; 7 positions match TRBD1. Germline lookup yields CDR1 SGHTA and CDR2 FQGNSA. This CDR3 is 14 amino acids long. Losses at the gene ends were 6 bases for V and 4 bases for J; bases not matched to a gene: 6. The DNA for the CDR3 is TGTGCCAGCAGTTACGGGACAGCGAATCAGCCCCAGCATTTT. Protein: CASSYGTANQPQHF.

V gene TRBV5-1 combines with J gene TRBJ2-5; 8 nucleotides align to TRBD1. V was clipped by 4 bases and J by 4 bases; unmatched bases: 15. The CDR3 is made up of 17 amino acids. Germline V CDR1 and CDR2: SGHRS, YFSETQ. In DNA, the CDR3 is TGCGCCAGCAGCATTGCCCAAGGACAGGGAACGGGAGAGACCCAGTACTTC. Its translation is CASSIAQGQGTGETQYF.

The rearrangement uses TRBV19 and TRBJ1-1; maybe TRBD1 (5 bases). CDR3 length equals 13 residues. Germline-derived CDR1 and CDR2 are LNHDA and SQIVND (reference sequence). V was cut by 3 bases and J by 4 bases, with 9 bases left in between. CDR3 amino acids: CASSIGGTTEAFF. The CDR3 DNA reads as TGTGCCAGTAGTATCGGGGGGACCACTGAAGCTTTCTTT.

The chain has TRBV13 and TRBJ2-6, with D unclear. Germline V CDR1 and CDR2: PRHDT, FYEKMQ (reference sequence). The CDR3 spans 15 residues. Trimming left V 0 bases short and J 2 bases short, with 5 bases between. The CDR3 reads CASSLGGTGANVLTF. In DNA form, the CDR3 reads TGTGCCAGCAGCTTAGGGGGCACTGGGGCCAACGTCCTGACTTTC.

The V gene is TRBV15, the J gene TRBJ1-2; 7 bases agree with TRBD1. The CDR3 has 15 amino acids. J was trimmed by 7 bases and V by 1 base; bases with no gene match: 9. CDR1 and CDR2 (germline): LNHNV, YYDKDF (reference sequence). The CDR3 region has the DNA TGTGCCACCAGCAGAGTGGTAGGGGGCGGTGTTGGCTACACCTTC. Protein sequence: CATSRVVGGGVGYTF.

The chain links TRBV6-2 or TRBV6-3 to TRBJ1-6, with TRBD1 identical over 10 bases. V dropped 5 bases and J dropped 10; count of bases not matched to a gene: 8. The germline V gene encodes CDR1 MNHEY and CDR2 SVGEGT. CDR3 length: 15 residues. The CDR3 DNA reads TGTGCCAGCAGTCCGGGACAGGGGAGCCGGTCACCCCTCCACTTT. Translation gives CASSPGQGSRSPLHF.

A few counts support this clone. The chain carries TRBV6-2 or TRBV6-3 and TRBJ1-6, with 8 bases fitting TRBD1. CDR3 size: 16 residues. Trimming took 2 bases from V and 2 from J; bases not matched to a gene: 2. Germline values: CDR1 MNHEY, CDR2 SVGEGT. The CDR3: CASSYTGQAYNSPLHF. CDR3 DNA: TGTGCCAGCAGTTACACGGGACAGGCCTATAATTCACCCCTCCACTTT.

CDR3 coding DNA: TGTGCCAGCAGCCAAGCTAGGGGTTCCTACAATGAGCAGTTCTTC. Translating gives CASSQARGSYNEQFF. The V and J genes are TRBV14 and TRBJ2-1; possibly TRBD1 for D (5 bases). From germline, CDR1 is SGHDN and CDR2 FVKESK. With 1 base removed from V and 1 base from J, the gap between germline ends came to 8 bases. The CDR3 runs to 15 residues. Full variable domain (outside the CDR3, taken from reference TRBV14 and TRBJ2-1): EAGVTQFPSHSVIEKGQTVTLRCDPISGHDNLYWYRRVMGKEIKFLLHFVKESKQDESGMPNNRFLAERTGGTYSTLKVQPAELEDSGVYFCASSQARGSYNEQFFGPGTRLTVL.

DNA for the CDR3: TGTGCCAGCAGCCAAGGGCTTGGCACTGAAGCTTTCTTT. Protein sequence: CASSQGLGTEAFF. The V call is TRBV3-1 (or the pseudogene TRBV3-2), the J call TRBJ1-1; D not certain. Germline V lookup: CDR1 LGHDT, CDR2 YNNKEL (reference sequence). V was shortened by 1 base and J by 4 bases, with 7 bases between the two germline ends. The CDR3 has 13 residues.

This rearrangement joins TRBV6-4 to TRBJ1-1, with 10 bases fitting TRBD1. CDR1 and CDR2 (germline): MRHNA, SNTAGT. The trim removed 9 bases at V and 1 base at J, leaving 8 bases unmatched. This CDR3 comprises 15 residues. The chain's CDR3 is CASPPGQGSNTEAFF. CDR3 DNA: TGTGCCAGTCCACCGGGACAGGGGTCGAACACTGAAGCTTTCTTT.

This clone appeared once. This chain connects TRBV27 to TRBJ2-7; TRBD2 might be the D (6 bases). Germline CDR1 MNHEY, CDR2 SMNVEV (reference sequence). V lost 4 bases and J lost 7, with 14 bases in between. The CDR3 sequence is 13 residues long. The CDR3 is CASSSEGFREQYF. The CDR3 coding sequence is TGTGCCAGCAGTTCGGAGGGGTTCCGAGAGCAGTACTTC.

This clone was observed a single time. The chain recombines TRBV30 with TRBJ1-4; D unclear. The CDR3 length is 14 residues. The germline V gene has CDR1 GTSNPN and CDR2 SVGIG (reference sequence). V was clipped by 6 bases and J by 7 bases, with 18 bases between them. The CDR3 region is CACIEGGSGEKLFF. CDR3 bases: TGTGCCTGCATTGAGGGAGGTAGTGGTGAAAAACTGTTTTTT.

The chain couples TRBV28 to TRBJ1-1; a weak D match, TRBD1 (6 bases). The CDR3 runs to 14 residues. Trimming took off 5 bases at V and 1 base at J, with 11 bases between the two ends. Germline V lookup: CDR1 MDHEN, CDR2 SYDVKM. CDR3 protein: CASSPTGKNTEAFF. The CDR3 DNA reads as TGTGCCAGCAGTCCAACAGGGAAGAACACTGAAGCTTTCTTT.

The chain links TRBV4-3 to TRBJ1-5; no firm D call. Germline lookup yields CDR1 LGHNA and CDR2 YSLEER. This CDR3 is 17 amino acids long. Trimming shortened V by 0 bases and J by 0 bases, and 12 bases separated the two germline ends. CDR3 loop: CASSQDEGSNSNQPQHF. CDR3 DNA sequence: TGCGCCAGCAGCCAAGATGAGGGCAGTAATAGCAATCAGCCCCAGCATTTT.

This chain uses TRBV9 with TRBJ1-3; D uncertain. Germline lookup yields CDR1 SGDLS and CDR2 YYNGEE. The CDR3 covers 15 residues. V lost 0 bases and J 0 bases, leaving 7 bases between the germline ends. CDR3 protein: CASSVGRISGNTIYF. CDR3 bases: TGTGCCAGCAGCGTAGGCAGGATCTCTGGAAACACCATATATTTT.

This rearrangement joins TRBV7-2 to TRBJ2-7; D is undetermined. The CDR3 is 12 residues long. The V gene lost 1 base and the J gene lost 3 bases, with 4 bases spanning the gap. Germline values: CDR1 SGHTA, CDR2 FQGNSA. The CDR3 DNA reads TGTGCCAGCAGCTTAGGCAGCTACGAGCAGTACTTC. Translated, it gives CASSLGSYEQYF.

This chain links TRBV12-3 or TRBV12-4 with TRBJ1-2; D not resolved. The CDR3 sequence is 12 residues long. V was trimmed by 8 bases and J by 1 base, leaving 8 bases between them. CDR3 coding DNA: TGTGCCAGCGGGCGGGGTAACTATGGCTACACCTTC. This gives the protein CASGRGNYGYTF.

The chain employs TRBV6-2 or TRBV6-3 and TRBJ2-3; D remains ambiguous. The germline CDR1 and CDR2 sequences are MNHEY and SVGEGT. Trimming removed 5 bases at V and 5 bases at J, with 8 bases between. The CDR3 is 12 residues long. CDR3 nucleotides: TGTGCCAGCAGTCTCGCAGGAGATACGCAGTATTTT. Its protein is CASSLAGDTQYF.

The rearrangement joins TRBV2 to TRBJ1-4, with TRBD1 matching over 8 bases. The V and J ends lost 7 bases and 7 bases, in that order; junction bases with no gene match: 14. The CDR3 has 16 amino acids. The germline gives CDR1 SNHLY, CDR2 FYNNEI. CDR3 sequence reads: CASTIQGGGFSEKLFF. The CDR3 nucleotides are TGTGCCAGCACCATACAGGGGGGAGGTTTCAGTGAAAAACTGTTTTTT.

This clone was counted once. The chain recombines TRBV28 with TRBJ2-3; maybe TRBD2 (6 bases). From germline, CDR1 is MDHEN and CDR2 SYDVKM. This CDR3 region has 13 residues. V lost 10 bases and J 0 bases, leaving 11 bases between the germline ends. The CDR3 DNA is TGTGCCACCATCGCGGGGAGCACAGATACGCAGTATTTT. It specifies CATIAGSTDTQYF.

The chain combines TRBV9 with TRBJ1-2; tentatively, D is TRBD1 (6 bases). CDR3 size: 13 residues. The V end lost 0 bases, the J end lost 4 bases, and 7 bases lay between the germline ends. The germline gives CDR1 SGDLS, CDR2 YYNGEE. Written as DNA, the CDR3 is TGTGCCAGCAGCGTAGGAGGGGGCTATGGCTACACCTTC. Encoded protein: CASSVGGGYGYTF.

V gene TRBV6-2 or TRBV6-3 combines with J gene TRBJ2-5, with TRBD1 matching over 8 bases. The CDR3 covers 17 residues. The V segment lost 6 bases and the J segment 5 bases; nucleotides outside the gene matches: 17. Germline loops: CDR1 MNHEY, CDR2 SVGEGT. Written as DNA, the CDR3 is TGTGCCAGCAGCTATGCCACCCGGACAGGGAGGTCCGAGACCCAGTACTTC. This encodes CASSYATRTGRSETQYF.